This T cell receptor beta chain was found in a study of T cell responses to AZD1222 COVID-19 vaccine. The V and J ends lost 1 base and 7 bases, in that order; junction bases with no gene match: 6. This CDR3 contains 16 residues. Germline V CDR1 and CDR2: SGHTA, FQGNSA. Details on this clone: Its target is not known.

Clones were read by immunoSEQ multiplex PCR, and TCRdb kept only the in-frame ones, dropping some. The sample lists over 130,000 clones, around nine tenths occurring once. Study outcomes and limitations: Per reports, nearly half of all spike-specific TCRs target regions that are unmutated in variants. Repertoires were obtained only post-peak T cell response.

The chain combines TRBV7-2 with TRBJ2-7; the match to TRBD2 covers 14 bases. Source: peripheral blood, taken on day 0 of AZD1222 vaccination. The TCR sequence derives from an adult in good health. The CDR3 sequence is CASSLDGTSGGLEQYF. In DNA, the CDR3 is TGTGCCAGCAGCTTAGACGGGACTAGCGGGGGCCTAGAGCAGTACTTC.